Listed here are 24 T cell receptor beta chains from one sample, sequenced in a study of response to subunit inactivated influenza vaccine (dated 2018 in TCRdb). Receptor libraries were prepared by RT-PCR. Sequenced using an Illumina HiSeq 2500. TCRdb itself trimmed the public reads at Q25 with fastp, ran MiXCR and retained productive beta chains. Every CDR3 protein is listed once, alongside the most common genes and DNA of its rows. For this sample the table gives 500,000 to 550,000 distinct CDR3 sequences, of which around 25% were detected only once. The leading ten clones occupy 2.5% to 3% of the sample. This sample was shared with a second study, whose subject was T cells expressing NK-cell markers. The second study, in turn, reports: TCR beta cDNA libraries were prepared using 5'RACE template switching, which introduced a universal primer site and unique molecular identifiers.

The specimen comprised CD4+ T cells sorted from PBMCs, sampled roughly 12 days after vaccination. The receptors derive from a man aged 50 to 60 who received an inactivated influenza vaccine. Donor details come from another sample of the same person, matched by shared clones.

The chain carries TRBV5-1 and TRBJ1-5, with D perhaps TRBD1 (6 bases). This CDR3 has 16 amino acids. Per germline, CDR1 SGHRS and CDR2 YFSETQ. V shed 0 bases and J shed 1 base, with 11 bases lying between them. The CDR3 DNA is TGCGCCAGCAGCTTGGGCCCAGGGGAGAGCAATCAGCCCCAGCATTTT. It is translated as CASSLGPGESNQPQHF.

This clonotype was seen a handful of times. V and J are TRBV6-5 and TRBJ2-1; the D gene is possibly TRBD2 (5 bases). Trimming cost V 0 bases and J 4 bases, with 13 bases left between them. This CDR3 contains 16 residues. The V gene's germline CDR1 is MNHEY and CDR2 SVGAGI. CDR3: CASSYSFLAGYNEQFF. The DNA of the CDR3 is TGTGCCAGCAGTTACTCTTTCCTAGCAGGATACAATGAGCAGTTCTTC.

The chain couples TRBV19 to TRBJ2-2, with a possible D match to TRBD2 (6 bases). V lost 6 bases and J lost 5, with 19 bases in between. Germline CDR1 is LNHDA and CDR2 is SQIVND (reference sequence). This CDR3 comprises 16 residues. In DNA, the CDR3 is TGTGCCAGTAGGTCCCCTATGTGGGGGGAAACCGGGGAGCTGTTTTTT. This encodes CASRSPMWGETGELFF.

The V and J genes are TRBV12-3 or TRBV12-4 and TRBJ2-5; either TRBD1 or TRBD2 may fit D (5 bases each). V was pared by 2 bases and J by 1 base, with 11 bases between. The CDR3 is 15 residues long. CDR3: CASSLYEGIQETQYF. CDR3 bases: TGTGCCAGCAGTTTATATGAGGGGATCCAAGAGACCCAGTACTTC.

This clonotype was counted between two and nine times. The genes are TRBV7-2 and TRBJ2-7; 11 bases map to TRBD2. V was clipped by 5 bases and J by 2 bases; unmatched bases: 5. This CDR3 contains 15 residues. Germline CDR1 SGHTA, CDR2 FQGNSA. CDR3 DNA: TGTGCCAGCAGCAATAGCGGGAGGGTGCCCTACGAGCAGTACTTC. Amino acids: CASSNSGRVPYEQYF.

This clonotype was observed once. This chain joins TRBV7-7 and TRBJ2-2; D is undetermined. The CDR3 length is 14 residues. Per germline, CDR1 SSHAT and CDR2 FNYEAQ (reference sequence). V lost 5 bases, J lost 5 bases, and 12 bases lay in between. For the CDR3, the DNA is TGTGCCAGCAGCCCAGCCCCCAAGACCGGGGAGCTGTTTTTT. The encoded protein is CASSPAPKTGELFF.

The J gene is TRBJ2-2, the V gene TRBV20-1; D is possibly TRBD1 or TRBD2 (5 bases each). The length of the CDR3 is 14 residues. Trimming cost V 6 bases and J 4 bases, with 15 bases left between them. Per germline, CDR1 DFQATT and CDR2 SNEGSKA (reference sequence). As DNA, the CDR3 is TGCAGTGCCCCCATGGGGGATGCCACCGGGGAGCTGTTTTTT. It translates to CSAPMGDATGELFF.

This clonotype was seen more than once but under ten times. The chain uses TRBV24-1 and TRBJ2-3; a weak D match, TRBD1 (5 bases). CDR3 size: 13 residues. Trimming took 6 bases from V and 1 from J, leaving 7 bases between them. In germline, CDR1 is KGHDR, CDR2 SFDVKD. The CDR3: CATSWGGTDTQYF. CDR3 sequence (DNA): TGTGCCACCAGTTGGGGCGGCACAGATACGCAGTATTTT.

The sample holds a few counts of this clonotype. Written as DNA, the CDR3 is TGCAGTGCTAGAGTTAGCGGCACAGATACGCAGTATTTT. This sequence encodes CSARVSGTDTQYF. V and J are TRBV20-1 and TRBJ2-3; tentatively, D is TRBD2 (5 bases). The germline CDR1 and CDR2 sequences are DFQATT and SNEGSKA (reference sequence). The ends were cut back, 1 base at V and 1 base at J, with 6 bases in the middle. The CDR3 spans 13 residues.

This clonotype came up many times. CDR3 DNA: TGTGCCAGCAGCTTCACGGGAAACACTGAAGCTTTCTTT. Protein: CASSFTGNTEAFF. The chain couples TRBV6-1 to TRBJ1-1; the D is unclear. Germline CDR1 reads MNHNS; CDR2 reads SASEGT. The CDR3 has 13 amino acids. Trimming stripped 6 bases from V and 2 bases from J, with 10 bases between.

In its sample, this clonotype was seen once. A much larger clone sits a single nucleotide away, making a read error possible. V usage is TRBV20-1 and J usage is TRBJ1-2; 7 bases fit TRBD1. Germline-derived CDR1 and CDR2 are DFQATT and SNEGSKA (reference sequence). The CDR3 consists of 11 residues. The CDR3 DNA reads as TGCAGTGCTCCGCAGGGGGTCAGCTACAGCTTC. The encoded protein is CSAPQGVSYSF.

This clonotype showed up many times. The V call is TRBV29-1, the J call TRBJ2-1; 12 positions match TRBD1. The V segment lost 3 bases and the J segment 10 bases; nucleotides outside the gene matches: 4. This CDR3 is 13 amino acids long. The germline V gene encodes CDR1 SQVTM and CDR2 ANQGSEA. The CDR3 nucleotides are TGCAGCGTTGAGGGGACAGGGGGCGCCGAGCAGTTCTTC. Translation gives CSVEGTGGAEQFF.

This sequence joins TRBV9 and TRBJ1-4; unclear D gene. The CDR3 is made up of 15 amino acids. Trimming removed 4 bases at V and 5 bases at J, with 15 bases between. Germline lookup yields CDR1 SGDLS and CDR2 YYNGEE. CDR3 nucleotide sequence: TGTGCCAGCAGCACAATGGACGGACGGAATGAAAAACTGTTTTTT. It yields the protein CASSTMDGRNEKLFF. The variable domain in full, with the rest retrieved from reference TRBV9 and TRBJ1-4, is DSGVTQTPKHLITATGQRVTLRCSPRSGDLSVYWYQQSLDQGLQFLIQYYNGEERAKGNILERFSAQQFPDLHSELNLSSLELGDSALYFCASSTMDGRNEKLFFGSGTQLSVL.

CDR3 in amino acids: CASSLTLAGESYNEQFF. CDR3 DNA: TGCGCCAGCAGCTTGACTCTAGCGGGAGAATCCTACAATGAGCAGTTCTTC. This chain connects TRBV5-1 to TRBJ2-1; 10 bases fit TRBD2. Trimming at V came to 1 base and at J to 1 base, leaving 5 bases not matched to a gene. The CDR3 has 17 amino acids. CDR1 is SGHRS and CDR2 is YFSETQ in the germline V gene.

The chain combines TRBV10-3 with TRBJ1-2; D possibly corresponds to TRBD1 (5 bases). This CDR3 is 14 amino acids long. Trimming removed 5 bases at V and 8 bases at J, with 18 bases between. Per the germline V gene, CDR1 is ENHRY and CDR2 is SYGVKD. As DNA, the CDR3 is TGTGCCATCAGTCCTAGAGGGGACCCAGACGGCTACACCTTC. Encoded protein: CAISPRGDPDGYTF.

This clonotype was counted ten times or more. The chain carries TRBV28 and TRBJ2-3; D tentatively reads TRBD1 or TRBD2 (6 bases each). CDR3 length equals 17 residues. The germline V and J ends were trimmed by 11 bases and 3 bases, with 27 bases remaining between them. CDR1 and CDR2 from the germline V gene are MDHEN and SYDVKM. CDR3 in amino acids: CASNRNNRGLGTDTQYF. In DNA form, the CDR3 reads TGTGCCTCTAACCGTAACAACCGGGGGCTGGGAACAGATACGCAGTATTTT.

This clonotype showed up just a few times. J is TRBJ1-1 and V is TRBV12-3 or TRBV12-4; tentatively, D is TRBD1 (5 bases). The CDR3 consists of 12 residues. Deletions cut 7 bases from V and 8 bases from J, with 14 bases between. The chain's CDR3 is CASTLGTPEAFF. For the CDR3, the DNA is TGTGCCAGCACCCTCGGGACTCCCGAAGCTTTCTTT.

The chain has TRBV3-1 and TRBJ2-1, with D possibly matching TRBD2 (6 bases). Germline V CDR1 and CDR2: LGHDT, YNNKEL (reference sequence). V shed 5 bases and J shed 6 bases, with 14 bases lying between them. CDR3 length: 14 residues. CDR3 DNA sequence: TGTGCCAGCAGCTATTCCCCGACTAGCAATGAGCAGTTCTTC. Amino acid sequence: CASSYSPTSNEQFF.

CDR3 coding DNA: TGTGCCAGCAGCCGGGACAGGGTATGGGGCTACACCTTC. It specifies CASSRDRVWGYTF. This chain joins TRBV28 and TRBJ1-2, with 9 bases fitting TRBD1. This CDR3 is built from 13 residues. V trimming: 6 bases; J trimming: 8 bases; junction bases outside the gene matches: 7. Per the germline V gene, CDR1 is MDHEN and CDR2 is SYDVKM.

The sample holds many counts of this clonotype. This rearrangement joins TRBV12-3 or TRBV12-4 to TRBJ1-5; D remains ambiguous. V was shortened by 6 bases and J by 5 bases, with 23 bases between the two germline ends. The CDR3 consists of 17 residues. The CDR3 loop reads CASSVAVGIFEDQPQHF. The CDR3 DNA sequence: TGTGCCAGCAGCGTGGCAGTCGGGATTTTTGAAGATCAGCCCCAGCATTTT.

Here the CDR3 reads CASNRDRDQETQYF. The CDR3 DNA follows: TGTGCCAGTAACCGGGACAGGGATCAAGAGACCCAGTACTTC. This rearrangement joins TRBV19 to TRBJ2-5; 9 bases match TRBD1. There are 14 residues in the CDR3. The V gene end was trimmed by 7 bases and the J gene end by 2 bases; junction bases not matched to a gene: 5. Germline CDR1 LNHDA, CDR2 SQIVND (reference sequence).

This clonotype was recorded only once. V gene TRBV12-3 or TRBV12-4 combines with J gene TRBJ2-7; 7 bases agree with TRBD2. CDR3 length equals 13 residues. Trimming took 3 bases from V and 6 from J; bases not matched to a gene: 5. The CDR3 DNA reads TGTGCCAGCAGTTTTGGGGGGGGTTTCGAGCAGTACTTC. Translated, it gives CASSFGGGFEQYF.

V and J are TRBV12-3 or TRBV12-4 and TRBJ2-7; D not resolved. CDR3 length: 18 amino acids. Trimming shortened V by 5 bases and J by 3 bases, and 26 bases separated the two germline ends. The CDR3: CASSPAGYRLGGGYEQYF. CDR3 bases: TGTGCCAGCAGTCCCGCCGGGTATAGACTGGGTGGCGGCTACGAGCAGTACTTC.

Written as DNA, the CDR3 is TGTGCCAGCAGCTCACAGGGATTCTCCGAGCAGTACTTC. Its translation: CASSSQGFSEQYF. The rearrangement links TRBV7-2 to TRBJ2-7; possibly TRBD1 for D (6 bases). The CDR3 is 13 amino acids. From germline, CDR1 is SGHTA and CDR2 FQGNSA. The V end was cut by 4 bases, the J end by 6 bases, with 13 bases between.